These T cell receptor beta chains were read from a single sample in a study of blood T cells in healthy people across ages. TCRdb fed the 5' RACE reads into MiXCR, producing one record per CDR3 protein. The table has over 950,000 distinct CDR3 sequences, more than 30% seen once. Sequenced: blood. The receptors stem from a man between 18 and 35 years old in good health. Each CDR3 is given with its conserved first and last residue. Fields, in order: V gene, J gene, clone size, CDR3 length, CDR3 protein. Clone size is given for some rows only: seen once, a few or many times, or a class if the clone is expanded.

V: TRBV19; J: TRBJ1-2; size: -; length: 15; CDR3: CASSIESRDNYGYTF
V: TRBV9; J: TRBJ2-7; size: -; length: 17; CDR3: CASSSPQRDIHANEQYF
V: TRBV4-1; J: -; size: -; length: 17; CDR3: CASSQDQDRGPGETQFF
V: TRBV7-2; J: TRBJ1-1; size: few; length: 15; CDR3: CASSLGYRGLTEAFF
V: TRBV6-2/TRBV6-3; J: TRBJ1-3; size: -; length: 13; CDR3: CASNLGQANTIYF
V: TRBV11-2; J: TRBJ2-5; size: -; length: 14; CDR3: CASSTSPYQETQYF
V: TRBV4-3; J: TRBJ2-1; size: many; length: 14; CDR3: CASSHADRDNEQFF
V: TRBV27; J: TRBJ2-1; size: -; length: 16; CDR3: CASSIPGTSSIYGQFF
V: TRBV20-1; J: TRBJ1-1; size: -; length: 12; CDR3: CSACDVGTEAFF
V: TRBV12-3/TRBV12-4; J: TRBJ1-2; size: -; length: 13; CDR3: CASSLVAGFGYTF
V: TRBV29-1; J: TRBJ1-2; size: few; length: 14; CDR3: CSINLGTGWDGYTF
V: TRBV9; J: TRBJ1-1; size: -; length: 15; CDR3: CASSVDRGMNTEAFF
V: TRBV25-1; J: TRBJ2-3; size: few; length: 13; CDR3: CASSEYGRDTQYF
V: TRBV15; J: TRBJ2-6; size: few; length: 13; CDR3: CATSLSGANVLTF
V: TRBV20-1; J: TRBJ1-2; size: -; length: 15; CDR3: CSARGLRTATNGYTF
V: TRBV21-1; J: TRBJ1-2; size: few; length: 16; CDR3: CASSKAPRISYYGYTF
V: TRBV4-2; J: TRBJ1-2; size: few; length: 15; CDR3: CASSQEAQTNYGYTF
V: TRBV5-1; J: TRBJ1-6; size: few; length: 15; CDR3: CASSYLGQDNSPLHF
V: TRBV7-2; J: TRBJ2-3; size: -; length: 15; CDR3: CASSQDRAPPDTQYF
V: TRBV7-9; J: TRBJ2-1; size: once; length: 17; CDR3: CACSLASGRLTYNEQFF
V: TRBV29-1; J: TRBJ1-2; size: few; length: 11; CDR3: CSGEEGLGYTF
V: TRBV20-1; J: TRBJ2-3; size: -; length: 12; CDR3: CSARLGTDTPYF
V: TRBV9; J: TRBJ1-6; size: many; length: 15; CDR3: CASSVEGTANSPLHF
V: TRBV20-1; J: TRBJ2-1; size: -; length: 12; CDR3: CSAKRGGREQFF
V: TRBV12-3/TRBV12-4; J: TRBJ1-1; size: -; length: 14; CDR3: CASRGGTGNHEAFF
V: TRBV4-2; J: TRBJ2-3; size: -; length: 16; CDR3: CASSSRAGGQADTRYF
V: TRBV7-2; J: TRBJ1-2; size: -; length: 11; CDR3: CAGSPVGGYTF
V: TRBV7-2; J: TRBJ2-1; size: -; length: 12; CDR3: CASSLLENEQFF
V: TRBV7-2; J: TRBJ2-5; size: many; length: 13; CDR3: CASSLSSPETQYF
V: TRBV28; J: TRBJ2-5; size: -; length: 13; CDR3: CASSLDSQETRYF
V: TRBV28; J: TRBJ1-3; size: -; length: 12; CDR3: CASSSRRDTIYF
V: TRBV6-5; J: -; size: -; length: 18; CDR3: CASSYSSQRGSSYNEQYF
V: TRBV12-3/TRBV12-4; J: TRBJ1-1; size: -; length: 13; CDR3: CASSFVGSRGAFF
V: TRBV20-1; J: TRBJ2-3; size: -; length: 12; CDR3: CSASEVSNTQYF
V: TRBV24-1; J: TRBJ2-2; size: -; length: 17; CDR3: CATSDRGQGANTGELSF